This T cell receptor beta chain is from a study of a mutant IDH1 vaccine in newly diagnosed glioma. Looking at the study overall: Antecedent treatment encompassed radiotherapy, temozolomide, or their combination; the majority received both.

Germline V lookup: CDR1 SGHRS, CDR2 YFSETQ. Trimming cost V 0 bases and J 1 base, with 7 bases left between them. The CDR3 loop spans 14 amino acids. TCRdb keeps only in-frame clones here, not all; method: immunoSEQ multiplex PCR. The sample shows tens of thousands of clones, around 85% of them seen only once. Time point denoted: week 23, last vaccination. Each dose of the vaccine consisted of 300 ug of mutant IDH1 20-mer peptide, with topical imiquimod. Points on this clone: Its antigen is not identified.

This chain joins TRBV5-1 and TRBJ2-5; unclear D gene. This sequence originates from a woman in her forties or fifties with glioma. This sample comprised PBMCs, obtained from a glioma patient whose treatment included an IDH1 peptide vaccine. The CDR3 nucleotides read TGCGCCAGCAGCTTGGGCGGCCTCCAAGAGACCCAGTACTTC. Translating gives CASSLGGLQETQYF. The full variable domain, its missing parts supplied by reference TRBV5-1 and TRBJ2-5, is KAGVTQTPRYLIKTRGQQVTLSCSPISGHRSVSWYQQTPGQGLQFLFEYFSETQRNKGNFPGRFSGRQFSNSRSEMNVSTLELGDSALYLCASSLGGLQETQYFGPGTRLLVL.